The table lists the clone carrying this T cell receptor beta chain with a few counts. Its antigen remains unknown. A second about 6 to 12 cycle PCR used barcoded and J-beta primers. Every cDNA molecule bore a tag from a template-switch adaptor containing 12 random nucleotides. MiXCR was run by TCRdb on the 5' RACE reads, yielding one entry per CDR3 protein. The top ten hold roughly 23% of the sample, which has fewer than 2 million distinct CDR3 sequences, roughly 43% seen once. The record originates from a study of blood T cells in healthy people across ages. General study findings and limits: It was not known whether donors were CMV positive (a possible confounder of expanded clonotype changes).

The CDR3 sequence is 13 residues long. Germline trimming cut 7 bases from V and 5 bases from J; bases unmatched to any gene: 4. The sequence was collected from a human donor in good health. The rearrangement joins TRBV12-3 or TRBV12-4 to TRBJ2-1; TRBD2 matches 8 bases. Sequenced: blood. The CDR3 protein is CASTPGLDNEQFF. The CDR3 region has the DNA TGTGCCAGCACCCCGGGACTAGACAATGAGCAGTTCTTC.